One sample yielded the 12 T cell receptor beta chains listed below, sequenced in a study of blood T cells in healthy people across ages. Primed by a sample-barcoded 5' primer and a J-beta primer mix, a second PCR proceeded for about 6 to 11 cycles. TCRdb re-called the 5' RACE reads through MiXCR, storing one row per CDR3 protein. The sample has about 830,000 distinct CDR3 sequences; roughly 50% are singletons. The sequenced sample consisted of blood. The source of these receptors is a man aged 30 to 45 in good health.

The chain employs TRBV5-5 and TRBJ2-3; D is tentatively TRBD1 or TRBD2 (6 bases each). Germline lookup yields CDR1 SGHKS and CDR2 YYEKEE (reference sequence). The germline V and J ends were trimmed by 6 bases and 0 bases, with 14 bases remaining between them. The CDR3 sequence is 15 residues long. CDR3 DNA sequence: TGTGCCAGCATATTGGGGGGACACAGCACAGATACGCAGTATTTT. It encodes CASILGGHSTDTQYF.

This chain connects TRBV28 to TRBJ2-4; 10 nucleotides match TRBD1. From germline, CDR1 is MDHEN and CDR2 SYDVKM. The J segment lost 13 bases and the V segment lost 8 bases, leaving 14 bases of the junction unmatched. The CDR3 consists of 14 residues. For the CDR3, the DNA is TGTGCCAGCCGTACCCGGGACAGGGGAAGGGAGCAGTACTTC. It encodes CASRTRDRGREQYF.

V and J are TRBV25-1 and TRBJ2-5, with D possibly being TRBD1 (5 bases). The germline V and J ends were trimmed by 3 bases and 6 bases, with 17 bases remaining between them. This CDR3 region has 15 residues. Looked up from germline, CDR1 is MGHDK and CDR2 is SYGVNS. CDR3: CASSDPGLGVKTQYF. CDR3 in DNA: TGTGCCAGCAGTGACCCAGGGCTCGGAGTAAAGACCCAGTACTTC. Complete variable domain (other parts from reference TRBV25-1 and TRBJ2-5): EADIYQTPRYLVIGTGKKITLECSQTMGHDKMYWYQQDPGMELHLIHYSYGVNSTEKGDLSSESTVSRIRTEHFPLTLESARPSHTSQYLCASSDPGLGVKTQYFGPGTRLLVL.

The chain joins TRBV7-2 to TRBJ2-1, with a possible D match to TRBD1 (5 bases). The CDR3 extends over 15 amino acids. Germline lookup yields CDR1 SGHTA and CDR2 FQGNSA. The germline V and J ends were trimmed by 5 bases and 6 bases, with 17 bases remaining between them. The CDR3 coding sequence is TGTGCCAGCAGCCCCACAAGACAGTCGACCAATGAGCAGTTCTTC. Residues: CASSPTRQSTNEQFF.

This clonotype was observed a handful of times. The chain joins TRBV28 to TRBJ2-7; TRBD2 is a possible D gene (6 bases). Deletions cut 5 bases from V and 6 bases from J, with 17 bases between. The CDR3 covers 14 residues. From germline, CDR1 is MDHEN and CDR2 SYDVKM. This chain's CDR3 is CASSDPRRECEQYF. Written as DNA, the CDR3 is TGTGCCAGCAGTGACCCGCGGAGGGAATGCGAGCAGTACTTC.

This clonotype was seen only a few times. The chain recombines TRBV20-1 with TRBJ2-3; 7 bases map to TRBD2. The germline V gene has CDR1 DFQATT and CDR2 SNEGSKA (reference sequence). V shed 6 bases, J shed 6 bases, and the junction held 12 bases outside the gene matches. This CDR3 contains 14 residues. The CDR3 is CSARVGGYSDTQYF. In nucleotides, the CDR3 is TGCAGTGCCCGGGTGGGGGGGTACAGCGATACGCAGTATTTT.

V usage is TRBV29-1 and J usage is TRBJ1-1, with D uncertain. The CDR3 loop spans 10 amino acids. CDR1 and CDR2 from the germline V gene are SQVTM and ANQGSEA. Trimming stripped 5 bases from V and 7 bases from J, with 8 bases between. In nucleotides, the CDR3 is TGCAGCGTTCGAGGTAATGAAGCTTTCTTT. Encoded protein: CSVRGNEAFF. Full variable domain (rest looked up from reference TRBV29-1 and TRBJ1-1): SAVISQKPSRDICQRGTSLTIQCQVDSQVTMMFWYRQQPGQSLTLIATANQGSEATYESGFVIDKFPISRPNLTFSTLTVSNMSPEDSSIYLCSVRGNEAFFGQGTRLTVV.

The gene calls are TRBV27 and TRBJ2-3; 14 bases agree with TRBD2. V dropped 2 bases and J dropped 0; count of bases not matched to a gene: 19. The CDR3 extends over 23 amino acids. Germline CDR1 MNHEY, CDR2 SMNVEV (reference sequence). CDR3 sequence reads: CASSLRGTETGTSGSPSTDTQYF. Here the CDR3 DNA reads TGTGCCAGCAGTTTACGGGGGACAGAGACCGGGACTAGCGGGAGTCCTAGCACAGATACGCAGTATTTT.

The rearrangement links TRBV3-1 to TRBJ2-4; no definite D call. In germline, CDR1 is LGHDT, CDR2 YNNKEL (reference sequence). The CDR3 contains 15 residues. With 3 bases removed from V and 6 bases from J, the gap between germline ends came to 15 bases. CDR3 sequence reads: CASSHALSLRNIQYF. The CDR3 region has the DNA TGTGCCAGCAGCCACGCTTTGTCTCTGAGAAACATTCAGTACTTC.

The V gene is TRBV5-1, the J gene TRBJ2-5, with D tentatively TRBD1 (5 bases). V lost 1 base to trimming and J lost 5 bases, with 12 bases between them. Germline V gives CDR1 SGHRS, CDR2 YFSETQ. CDR3 size: 14 residues. CDR3 in amino acids: CASSLWSQGETQYF. CDR3 DNA: TGCGCCAGCAGCTTGTGGTCCCAGGGCGAGACCCAGTACTTC.

A single count supports this clonotype. Here the CDR3 DNA reads TGCAGTGCTAACCGTGGTAGTACGGATGGCTACACCTTC. This gives the protein CSANRGSTDGYTF. The rearrangement uses TRBV20-1 and TRBJ1-2; D is uncertain. V was trimmed by 4 bases and J by 6 bases, leaving 15 bases between them. Germline values: CDR1 DFQATT, CDR2 SNEGSKA (reference sequence). The CDR3 sequence is 13 residues long.

The chain links TRBV7-3 to TRBJ2-1; TRBD2 matches at 10 bases. The V and J ends lost 0 bases and 7 bases, in that order; junction bases with no gene match: 9. Germline values: CDR1 SGHTA, CDR2 FQGTGA. The CDR3 length is 17 residues. The CDR3 loop is CASSLTPAGGPINEQFF. DNA for the CDR3: TGTGCCAGCAGCTTAACCCCAGCGGGAGGGCCGATAAATGAGCAGTTCTTC. The full variable domain, in which reference TRBV7-3 and TRBJ2-1 provide the parts outside the CDR3, is GAGVSQTPSNKVTEKGKYVELRCDPISGHTALYWYRQSLGQGPEFLIYFQGTGAADDSGLPNDRFFAVRPEGSVSTLKIQRTERGDSAVYLCASSLTPAGGPINEQFFGPGTRLTVL.